This T cell receptor (beta chain) was observed in a study of OX40 agonist ivuxolimab in advanced cancers. Study summary: People in dose escalation had one of these cancers: hepatocellular carcinoma, melanoma, renal cell or head and neck cancer. Of the participants, approximately 44% had some prior anti-PD-1, anti-PD-L1 or anti-CTLA-4 therapy, which was allowed.

Produced via immunoSEQ multiplex PCR; TCRdb's table is partial and in-frame only. The sample consists of tens of thousands of clones, approximately 91% of them appearing once. Study conclusions and caveats: Low normalized clonal expansion also occurred in some nonresponding patients.

This clone was detected a few times. Its antigen is unknown. The TCR sequence derives from an adult with an advanced solid tumor such as melanoma, head and neck, liver or kidney cancer. This material consisted of CD4+ or CD8+ T cells sorted from blood, taken in a trial of the OX40 agonist ivuxolimab.

CDR3 region: CASSVPSGRHGELFF. CDR3 sequence (DNA): TGTGCCAGCAGCGTCCCTAGCGGGAGGCACGGGGAGCTGTTTTTT. The chain is built from TRBV7-9 and TRBJ2-2, with 11 bases fitting TRBD2. Germline V CDR1 and CDR2: SEHNR, FQNEAQ (reference sequence). Trimming took 5 bases from V and 7 from J; bases not matched to a gene: 6. The CDR3 contains 15 residues. The variable domain in full, completed from reference TRBV7-9 and TRBJ2-2, reads DTGVSQNPRHKITKRGQNVTFRCDPISEHNRLYWYRQTLGQGPEFLTYFQNEAQLEKSRLLSDRFSAERPKGSFSTLEIQRTEQGDSAMYLCASSVPSGRHGELFFGEGSRLTVL.